This T cell receptor (beta chain) derives from a study of T cell responses to AZD1222 COVID-19 vaccine. Germline V lookup: CDR1 MDHEN, CDR2 SYDVKM. V was shortened by 1 base and J by 7 bases, with 7 bases between the two germline ends. The CDR3 sequence is 13 residues long. Concerning this clone itself: Its antigen is currently unknown.

Sequenced by immunoSEQ multiplex PCR; TCRdb stores in-frame clones only, minus some. The sample yields 250,000 to 300,000 clones, about 94% seen once. Study outcomes and limitations: Among vaccine-associated CD4 TCRs, coverage spanned spike, with dominance at 160-218 and 743-854. Spike-specific TCRs gained breadth and depth after people received two AZD1222 doses. Among the donors, most were white British and more were female, and clonal diversity was possibly underestimated.

Second-dose intervals near 4 or 12 weeks were combined. The sequenced sample was peripheral blood, obtained 28 days after the second AZD1222 dose. This clonotype originated in an adult who received the AZD1222 COVID-19 vaccine. V gene TRBV28 combines with J gene TRBJ2-2; D not resolved. CDR3 in amino acids: CASSLLSRGELFF. CDR3 DNA sequence: TGTGCCAGCAGTTTATTATCGCGCGGGGAGCTGTTTTTT.